A single sample is the source of the 19 T cell receptor beta chains below, sequenced in a study of radiation and T cells in renal cell carcinoma (dated by TCRdb to 2020 to 2021). The library was built by means of the immunoSEQ multiplex PCR assay. The immuneACCESS repertoire file appears here via TCRdb, limited to in-frame rearrangements. These files lack a portion of the clones; in checked studies, under half of the deficit traces to unresolved V genes, and the cause of the others is not known. The sample profile shows 150,000 or so clones; 88% of them were found once. Over 3.5% of the sample goes to the ten largest clones. The time point tag for this specimen amounts to: baseline pretreatment blood. What this sample's treatment or condition label stands for: 15 Gy SBRT to primary tumor, nephrectomy 4 weeks later. The material was blood, obtained from a patient whose treatment included radiotherapy and nephrectomy. The source of these receptors is a woman in her seventies with renal cell carcinoma.

The chain has TRBV25-1 and TRBJ2-4; 9 nucleotides align to TRBD2. The CDR3 runs to 17 residues. The V and J ends lost 3 bases and 4 bases, in that order; junction bases with no gene match: 10. Germline CDR1 MGHDK, CDR2 SYGVNS. CDR3 region: CASSEPSSSGVKNIQYF. CDR3 in DNA: TGTGCCAGCAGTGAGCCCTCGTCTAGCGGGGTAAAAAACATTCAGTACTTC.

This CDR3 reads CASSSPRRSSGNTIYF. For the CDR3, the DNA is TGTGCCAGCAGCTCACCTCGAAGATCCTCTGGAAACACCATATATTTT. This chain joins TRBV7-2 and TRBJ1-3; D not resolved. Deletions cut 4 bases from V and 0 bases from J, with 13 bases between. CDR3 length: 16 amino acids. CDR1 and CDR2 from the germline V gene are SGHTA and FQGNSA.

The chain links TRBV9 to TRBJ1-5; D uncertain. This CDR3 is built from 14 residues. Trimming pared 0 bases from V and 0 bases from J, leaving 4 bases between. Per the germline V gene, CDR1 is SGDLS and CDR2 is YYNGEE. CDR3 in DNA: TGTGCCAGCAGCGTAGGGGATAGCAATCAGCCCCAGCATTTT. Encoded protein: CASSVGDSNQPQHF.

CDR3 sequence reads: CASSLDRLNEQFF. For the CDR3, the DNA is TGCGCCAGCAGCTTGGATCGTCTCAATGAGCAGTTCTTC. V gene TRBV5-1 combines with J gene TRBJ2-1; D not certain. Germline V gene lookup returns CDR1 SGHRS and CDR2 YFSETQ. This CDR3 region has 13 residues. The V end was cut by 0 bases, the J end by 6 bases, with 7 bases between. Full variable domain (missing parts from reference TRBV5-1 and TRBJ2-1): KAGVTQTPRYLIKTRGQQVTLSCSPISGHRSVSWYQQTPGQGLQFLFEYFSETQRNKGNFPGRFSGRQFSNSRSEMNVSTLELGDSALYLCASSLDRLNEQFFGPGTRLTVL.

This clone was recorded only once. Additional DNA sequences in this sample encode the identical CDR3. The rearrangement links TRBV15 to TRBJ1-2; D may be TRBD1 (5 bases). Germline CDR1 and CDR2: LNHNV and YYDKDF (reference sequence). V dropped 0 bases and J dropped 4 bases, with 9 bases sitting between them. The CDR3 loop spans 14 amino acids. CDR3 amino acids: CATSRDQGSYGYTF. For the CDR3, the DNA is TGTGCCACCAGCAGAGATCAGGGTAGCTATGGCTACACCTTC.

The chain employs TRBV5-6 and TRBJ2-2, with D unclear. The CDR3 runs to 15 residues. Germline values: CDR1 SGHDT, CDR2 YYEEEE. V lost 4 bases, J lost 4 bases, and 14 bases lay in between. The CDR3 nucleotides are TGTGCCAGCAGCCGTATCCGGACCCTCACCGGGGAGCTGTTTTTT. Amino acids: CASSRIRTLTGELFF.

The chain recombines TRBV6-6 with TRBJ1-1, with no clear D. Per the germline V gene, CDR1 is MNHNY and CDR2 is SVGAGI (reference sequence). This CDR3 region has 13 residues. V was trimmed by 6 bases and J by 6 bases, leaving 14 bases between them. The CDR3 region is CASSPGGLAEAFF. CDR3 bases: TGTGCCAGCAGCCCCGGAGGGTTGGCTGAAGCTTTCTTT.

The J gene is TRBJ2-7, the V gene TRBV20-1; D not certain. Germline CDR1 DFQATT, CDR2 SNEGSKA (reference sequence). The CDR3 covers 11 residues. V was clipped by 5 bases and J by 3 bases, with 8 bases between them. The CDR3 DNA is TGCAGTGCTTGGCGGATCTACGAGCAGTACTTC. Translated, it gives CSAWRIYEQYF.

This chain uses TRBV27 with TRBJ2-3; no clear D. The germline V and J ends were trimmed by 3 bases and 3 bases, with 7 bases remaining between them. Germline V gene sequence: CDR1 MNHEY, CDR2 SMNVEV (reference sequence). The CDR3 extends over 13 amino acids. The CDR3 region has the DNA TGTGCCAGCAGTTTGACCGTTACAGATACGCAGTATTTT. Encoded protein: CASSLTVTDTQYF.

The J gene is TRBJ1-2, the V gene TRBV12-5; 7 bases line up with TRBD1. Germline V gene sequence: CDR1 LGHNT, CDR2 FRNRAP. J lost 5 bases, V lost 3 bases, and 3 bases had no gene match. The CDR3 contains 13 residues. This CDR3 is CASGFQQGYGYTF. CDR3 sequence (DNA): TGTGCTAGTGGTTTCCAACAGGGGTATGGCTACACCTTC.

V is TRBV2 and J is TRBJ1-1; no clear D gene. Germline loops: CDR1 SNHLY, CDR2 FYNNEI. The V and J ends lost 6 bases and 4 bases respectively, with 15 bases between them. This CDR3 contains 14 residues. CDR3 protein: CASSQTPPVTEAFF. For the CDR3, the DNA is TGTGCCAGCAGCCAGACCCCTCCGGTCACTGAAGCTTTCTTT.

This chain links TRBV5-4 with TRBJ2-3; 15 nucleotides agree with TRBD2. The V segment lost 4 bases and the J segment 4 bases; nucleotides outside the gene matches: 10. The germline CDR1 and CDR2 sequences are SGHNT and YYREEE (reference sequence). The CDR3 is 18 amino acids. In DNA, the CDR3 is TGTGCCAGCAGCGGCCGGACTAGCGGGGGGGCGGGCGCAGATACGCAGTATTTT. It is translated as CASSGRTSGGAGADTQYF.

This chain joins TRBV7-2 and TRBJ2-7; a possible D gene is TRBD2 (6 bases). V was trimmed by 0 bases and J by 3 bases, leaving 12 bases between them. The germline gives CDR1 SGHTA, CDR2 FQGNSA. The CDR3 length is 15 residues. The CDR3 loop is CASSLALAVHYEQYF. The CDR3 DNA reads TGTGCCAGCAGCTTAGCGTTAGCGGTGCACTACGAGCAGTACTTC. Using reference TRBV7-2 and TRBJ2-7 for the parts outside the CDR3, the full variable domain is GAGVSQSPSNKVTEKGKDVELRCDPISGHTALYWYRQSLGQGLEFLIYFQGNSAPDKSGLPSDRFSAERTGGSVSTLTIQRTQQEDSAVYLCASSLALAVHYEQYFGPGTRLTVT.

The chain uses TRBV7-9 and TRBJ1-1; D gene uncertain. Germline V gene data show CDR1 as SEHNR and CDR2 as FQNEAQ (reference sequence). The CDR3 loop spans 13 amino acids. The ends were cut back, 2 bases at V and 1 base at J, with 5 bases in the middle. CDR3 sequence reads: CASSLQENTEAFF. The CDR3 region has the DNA TGTGCCAGCAGCTTACAAGAGAACACTGAAGCTTTCTTT.

The rearrangement joins TRBV7-2 to TRBJ2-1; D is perhaps TRBD2 (6 bases). Germline V lookup: CDR1 SGHTA, CDR2 FQGNSA. This CDR3 contains 15 residues. V lost 3 bases, J lost 6 bases, and 15 bases lay in between. In nucleotides, the CDR3 is TGTGCCAGCAGCTTCGCGGGGCCGGGTAGCAATGAGCAGTTCTTC. It encodes CASSFAGPGSNEQFF.

This clone appeared a single time. The chain couples TRBV19 to TRBJ2-1; D perhaps matches TRBD1 (5 bases). CDR1 is LNHDA, CDR2 SQIVND, per germline (reference sequence). The CDR3 is 12 amino acids. Trimming took 3 bases from V and 8 from J, leaving 8 bases between them. As DNA, the CDR3 is TGTGCCAGTAGTATGAGCAGGGATGAGCAGTTCTTC. As protein: CASSMSRDEQFF.

This chain joins TRBV25-1 and TRBJ2-7, with D possibly TRBD2 on 7 matching bases. Germline values: CDR1 MGHDK, CDR2 SYGVNS. Deletions cut 4 bases from V and 7 bases from J, with 23 bases between. The CDR3 contains 16 residues. The CDR3 coding sequence is TGTGCCAGCAGTGCCCCGGGAAGGCAACAGGGAGGGGAGCAGTACTTC. It codes for CASSAPGRQQGGEQYF.

This chain links TRBV28 with TRBJ1-1; 7 bases are a match to TRBD1. CDR3 length: 13 amino acids. Germline CDR1 MDHEN, CDR2 SYDVKM. J gave up 11 bases and V 3 bases, and 9 bases lay outside the gene matches. CDR3 loop: CASSFRQGVTAFF. The DNA of the CDR3 is TGTGCCAGCAGTTTCCGGCAGGGGGTTACGGCTTTCTTT.

The gene calls are TRBV7-9 and TRBJ1-5, with 10 positions matching TRBD1. The CDR3 has 16 residues. Germline V CDR1 and CDR2: SEHNR, FQNEAQ (reference sequence). With 4 bases clipped from V and 2 bases from J, the junction kept 5 bases outside the gene matches. The CDR3 DNA follows: TGTGCCAGCAGCTCCGGGACAGGGGATGGCAATCAGCCCCAGCATTTT. It yields the protein CASSSGTGDGNQPQHF.